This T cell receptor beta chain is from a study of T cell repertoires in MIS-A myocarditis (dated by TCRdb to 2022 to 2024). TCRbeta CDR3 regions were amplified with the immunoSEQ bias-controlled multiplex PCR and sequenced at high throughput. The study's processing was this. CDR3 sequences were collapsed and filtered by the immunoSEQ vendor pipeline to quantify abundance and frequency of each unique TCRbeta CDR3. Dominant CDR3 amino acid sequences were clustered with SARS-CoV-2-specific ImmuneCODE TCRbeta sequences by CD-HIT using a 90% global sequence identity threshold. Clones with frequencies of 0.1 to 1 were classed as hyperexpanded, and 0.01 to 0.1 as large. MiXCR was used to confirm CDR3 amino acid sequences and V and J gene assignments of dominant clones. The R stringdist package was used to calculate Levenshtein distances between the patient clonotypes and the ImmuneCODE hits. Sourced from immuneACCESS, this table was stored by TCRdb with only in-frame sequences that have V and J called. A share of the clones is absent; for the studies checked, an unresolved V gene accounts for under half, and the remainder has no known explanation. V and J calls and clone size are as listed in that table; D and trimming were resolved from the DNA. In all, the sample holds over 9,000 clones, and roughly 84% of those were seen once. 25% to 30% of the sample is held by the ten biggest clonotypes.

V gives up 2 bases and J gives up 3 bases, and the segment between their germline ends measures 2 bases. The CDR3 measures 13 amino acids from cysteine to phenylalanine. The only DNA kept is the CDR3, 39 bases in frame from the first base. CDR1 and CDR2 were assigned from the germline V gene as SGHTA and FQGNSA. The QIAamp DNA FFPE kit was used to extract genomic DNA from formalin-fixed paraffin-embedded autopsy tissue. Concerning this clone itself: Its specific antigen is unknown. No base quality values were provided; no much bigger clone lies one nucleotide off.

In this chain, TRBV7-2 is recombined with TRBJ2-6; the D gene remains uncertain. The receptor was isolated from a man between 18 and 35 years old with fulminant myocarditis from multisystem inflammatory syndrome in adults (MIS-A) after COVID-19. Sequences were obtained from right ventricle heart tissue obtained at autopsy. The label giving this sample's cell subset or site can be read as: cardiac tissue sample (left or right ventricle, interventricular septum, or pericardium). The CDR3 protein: CASSLRGANVLTF. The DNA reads TGTGCCAGCAGCTTACGTGGGGCCAACGTCCTGACTTTC.